Presented here are 9 T cell receptor beta chains from one specimen sequenced in a study of blood T cell repertoires in COVID-19. The method was immunoSEQ multiplex PCR; TCRdb's version includes in-frame clones alone and lacks a portion of them. The sample yields under 300,000 clones, roughly 86% seen once. Sequencing was done on a sample of peripheral blood. All receptors come from a woman in her thirties with acute or convalescent COVID-19.

The chain has TRBV5-4 and TRBJ2-3, with 7 positions matching TRBD2. The V gene's germline CDR1 is SGHNT and CDR2 YYREEE (reference sequence). This CDR3 region has 14 residues. Trimming removed 0 bases from V and 4 bases from J; junction bases left unmatched: 2. In nucleotides, the CDR3 is TGTGCCAGCAGCTTGGAGGCGGGAGCAGATACGCAGTATTTT. Protein product: CASSLEAGADTQYF.

This sequence joins TRBV6-5 and TRBJ2-7, with TRBD2 matching 7 bases. J was trimmed by 4 bases and V by 7 bases; bases with no gene match: 13. The CDR3 runs to 15 residues. In germline, CDR1 is MNHEY, CDR2 SVGAGI. As DNA, the CDR3 is TGTGCCAGCACCAAGAGGACTAGTCCTATGTACGAGCAGTACTTC. Protein: CASTKRTSPMYEQYF.

The CDR3 here is CASSYWGVTEPQHF. For the CDR3, the DNA is TGTGCCAGCAGTTACTGGGGAGTCACGGAGCCCCAGCATTTT. The chain combines TRBV6-6 with TRBJ1-5; D remains ambiguous. The CDR3 runs to 14 residues. Germline assignment: CDR1 MNHNY and CDR2 SVGAGI (reference sequence). Deletions cut 1 base from V and 8 bases from J, with 12 bases between.

This clone was seen once. The rearrangement links TRBV5-1 to TRBJ2-6; D gene unclear. Germline V lookup: CDR1 SGHRS, CDR2 YFSETQ. CDR3 size: 17 residues. V gave up 0 bases and J gave up 0 bases, with 10 bases separating them. This CDR3 is CASSLVLKSSGANVLTF. The CDR3 bases are TGCGCCAGCAGCTTGGTCCTCAAGAGCTCTGGGGCCAACGTCCTGACTTTC. The variable domain in full, completed from reference TRBV5-1 and TRBJ2-6, reads KAGVTQTPRYLIKTRGQQVTLSCSPISGHRSVSWYQQTPGQGLQFLFEYFSETQRNKGNFPGRFSGRQFSNSRSEMNVSTLELGDSALYLCASSLVLKSSGANVLTFGAGSRLTVL.

This clone has a handful of counts. The chain links TRBV7-3 to TRBJ2-2; 9 bases match TRBD2. The J segment lost 5 bases and the V segment lost 6 bases, leaving 10 bases of the junction unmatched. CDR3 length: 16 residues. Germline V CDR1 and CDR2: SGHTA, FQGTGA. DNA of the CDR3: TGTGCCAGCAGGCCTATGGCGGGAGGGTGGACCGGGGAGCTGTTTTTT. It translates to CASRPMAGGWTGELFF.

The V and J genes are TRBV19 and TRBJ1-2; 9 bases fit TRBD1. CDR1 is LNHDA and CDR2 is SQIVND in the germline V gene (reference sequence). The CDR3 consists of 14 residues. V was clipped by 5 bases and J by 6 bases; unmatched bases: 7. For the CDR3, the DNA is TGTGCCAGTAGTCTAGGACAGGGGACAAATGGCTACACCTTC. As protein: CASSLGQGTNGYTF.

The sample holds a few counts of this clone. CDR3 in DNA: TGTGCCAGCAGCTCGGGACTTCCAACGCAGTATTTT. Its translation is CASSSGLPTQYF. This chain links TRBV7-2 with TRBJ2-3; TRBD2 might be the D (6 bases). This CDR3 comprises 12 residues. Trimming removed 4 bases at V and 9 bases at J, with 11 bases between. Germline CDR1 reads SGHTA; CDR2 reads FQGNSA. The full variable domain, rest sourced from reference TRBV7-2 and TRBJ2-3, is GAGVSQSPSNKVTEKGKDVELRCDPISGHTALYWYRQSLGQGLEFLIYFQGNSAPDKSGLPSDRFSAERTGGSVSTLTIQRTQQEDSAVYLCASSSGLPTQYFGPGTRLTVL.

The chain joins TRBV28 to TRBJ2-3, with 12 bases lining up with TRBD2. Trimming removed 4 bases from V and 6 bases from J; junction bases left unmatched: 8. The CDR3 is 16 residues long. The germline V gene has CDR1 MDHEN and CDR2 SYDVKM. CDR3 region: CASSSGLAGFSDTQYF. The CDR3 DNA follows: TGTGCCAGCAGTTCGGGACTAGCGGGTTTTTCGGATACGCAGTATTTT.

This clone was detected only a few times. The chain employs TRBV4-3 and TRBJ2-2, with a weak D call TRBD1 (6 bases). Germline V gene lookup returns CDR1 LGHNA and CDR2 YSLEER. This CDR3 has 16 amino acids. The V end was cut by 0 bases, the J end by 5 bases, with 13 bases between. CDR3 loop: CASSQDFDRFTGELFF. The CDR3, as DNA: TGCGCCAGCAGCCAAGATTTCGACAGGTTTACCGGGGAGCTGTTTTTT.